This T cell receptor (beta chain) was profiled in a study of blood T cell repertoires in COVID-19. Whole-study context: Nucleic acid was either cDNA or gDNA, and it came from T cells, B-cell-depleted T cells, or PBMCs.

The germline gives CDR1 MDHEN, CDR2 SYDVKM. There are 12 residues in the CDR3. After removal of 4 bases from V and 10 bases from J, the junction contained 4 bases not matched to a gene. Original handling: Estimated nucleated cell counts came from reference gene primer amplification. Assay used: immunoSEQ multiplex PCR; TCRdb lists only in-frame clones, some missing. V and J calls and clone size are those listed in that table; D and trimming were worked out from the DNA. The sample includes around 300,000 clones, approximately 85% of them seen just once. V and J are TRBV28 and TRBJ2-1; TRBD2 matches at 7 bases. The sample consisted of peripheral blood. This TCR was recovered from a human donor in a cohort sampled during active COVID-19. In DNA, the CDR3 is TGTGCCAGCAGTTCTAGCGGCAAAGAGCAGTTCTTC. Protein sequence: CASSSSGKEQFF.